These 21 T cell receptor beta chains were sequenced from one sample in a study of T cells expressing NK-cell markers. Each CDR3 protein gets one entry in TCRdb, which reprocessed the 5' RACE reads and gives no DNA. Its clone listing holds just under 7,500 distinct CDR3 sequences. Sample: blood T cells: a sorted CD56 or NKG2C T cell subset, CD4+ or CD8+ T cells, or bulk PBMC T cells (not recorded which). Receptor source: a man between 18 and 69 years old in good health.

The chain joins TRBV6-5 to TRBJ2-1; TCRdb's D call, TRBD1, is unchecked because there is no DNA. The V gene's germline CDR1 is MNHEY and CDR2 SVGAGI. The CDR3 totals 15 residues. The CDR3 reads CASSYSPAGVNEQFF.

The chain couples TRBV11-2 to TRBJ2-3; checking the TCRdb D call of TRBD2 is not possible without DNA. Germline V lookup: CDR1 SGHAT, CDR2 FQNNGV. The CDR3 contains 17 residues. CDR3 sequence reads: CASSLEMGGGPRDTQYF.

The chain has TRBV12-3 or TRBV12-4 and TRBJ1-6; TCRdb indicates TRBD1, and absent DNA this call remains unverified. The CDR3 sequence is 15 residues long. The CDR3 is CASSTSGTAHSPLHF.

The CDR3 is CASSSGLDYNEQFF. J is TRBJ2-1 and V is TRBV6-2 or TRBV6-3; as DNA is missing, the TRBD2 call by TCRdb cannot be tested. The germline gives CDR1 MNHEY, CDR2 SVGEGT. CDR3 length equals 14 residues.

The chain joins TRBV2 to TRBJ1-1; absent DNA, TCRdb's TRBD1 call cannot be checked. Germline CDR1 SNHLY, CDR2 FYNNEI. The CDR3 is 16 amino acids. The chain's CDR3 is CASSFATGASNTEAFF.

The rearrangement joins TRBV6-1 to TRBJ2-1. Germline V gene sequence: CDR1 MNHNS, CDR2 SASEGT. This CDR3 spans 15 amino acids. CDR3 amino acids: CASSESKGSYNEQFF.

The chain has TRBV20-1 and TRBJ2-6; TCRdb returns TRBD2, unconfirmable since there is no DNA. In germline, CDR1 is DFQATT, CDR2 SNEGSKA (reference sequence). The CDR3 spans 21 residues. CDR3 amino acids: CSARPIVPVTGRISGANVLTF.

The chain joins TRBV11-2 to TRBJ2-3; TCRdb gives TRBD2 as the D gene, but with no DNA this cannot be confirmed. This CDR3 has 13 amino acids. Looked up from germline, CDR1 is SGHAT and CDR2 is FQNNGV. CDR3 residues: CASEGRRGDTQYF. Full variable domain (outside the CDR3, taken from reference TRBV11-2 and TRBJ2-3): EAGVAQSPRYKIIEKRQSVAFWCNPISGHATLYWYQQILGQGPKLLIQFQNNGVVDDSQLPKDRFSAERLKGVDSTLKIQPAKLEDSAVYLCASEGRRGDTQYFGPGTRLTVL.

The CDR3 loop is CASSFPSPEKNQPQHF. The chain uses TRBV28 and TRBJ1-5; TCRdb selects TRBD1, and the lack of DNA leaves this call unchecked. Germline V gene lookup returns CDR1 MDHEN and CDR2 SYDVKM. The CDR3 is 16 amino acids.

V usage is TRBV20-1 and J usage is TRBJ1-1; TCRdb proposes TRBD1, but this gene call is untestable without DNA. Germline-derived CDR1 and CDR2 are DFQATT and SNEGSKA (reference sequence). The CDR3 has 16 amino acids. The CDR3 protein is CSARDERRGDATEAFF.

V usage is TRBV20-1 and J usage is TRBJ2-3; TCRdb designates TRBD1, a call that cannot be tested without DNA. Germline CDR1 reads DFQATT; CDR2 reads SNEGSKA (reference sequence). This CDR3 is built from 16 residues. CDR3 region: CSASVPGGIGTDTQYF.

This sequence joins TRBV6-4 and TRBJ2-1; no DNA is available, so the TRBD2 call from TCRdb remains unchecked. Germline V gives CDR1 MRHNA, CDR2 SNTAGT. The CDR3 consists of 14 residues. The CDR3 spells CASSDRGGHNEQFF.

This chain joins TRBV4-1 and TRBJ2-2; the D gene TCRdb calls, TRBD2, cannot be checked with no DNA. Germline CDR1 is MGHRA and CDR2 is YSYEKL. This CDR3 region has 16 residues. The CDR3 spells CASSQGSRLGTGELFF.

CDR3 amino acids: CASSDSSGGAANEQFF. The genes are TRBV6-4 and TRBJ2-1; TCRdb calls TRBD2, which cannot be checked without DNA. The germline gives CDR1 MRHNA, CDR2 SNTAGT. The CDR3 contains 16 residues.

The V and J genes are TRBV6-5 and TRBJ2-7; the TCRdb D gene call, TRBD1, has no DNA to confirm it. The CDR3 is made up of 14 amino acids. Per germline, CDR1 MNHEY and CDR2 SVGAGI. This chain's CDR3 is CASSPSGTGAEQYF.

This chain joins TRBV4-2 and TRBJ2-6. The CDR3 totals 16 residues. CDR1 and CDR2 from the germline V gene are LGHNA and YNFKEQ. CDR3 amino acids: CASSQDSIDGANVLTF.

The chain combines TRBV4-2 with TRBJ2-7; TCRdb's D call, TRBD2, is unchecked because there is no DNA. The CDR3 runs 16 residues. CDR1 is LGHNA and CDR2 is YNFKEQ in the germline V gene. This CDR3 is CASSQDNSGGAYEQYF.

V gene TRBV12-5 combines with J gene TRBJ2-1; without DNA, the TCRdb call of TRBD2 cannot be checked. From germline, CDR1 is LGHNT and CDR2 FRNRAP. The CDR3 consists of 15 residues. CDR3 region: CASGQTSGGLYEQFF.

V usage is TRBV5-1 and J usage is TRBJ2-2; TCRdb reports TRBD1, a call that lacks DNA to check it against. The CDR3 has 15 residues. The germline V gene has CDR1 SGHRS and CDR2 YFSETQ. The CDR3 protein is CASSLRAGSTGELFF.

The chain carries TRBV6-5 and TRBJ2-7; TCRdb gives TRBD1 as the D gene, but with no DNA this cannot be confirmed. CDR1 is MNHEY, CDR2 SVGAGI, per germline. The CDR3 consists of 15 residues. CDR3 amino acids: CASSYSVGTGAQQYF.

V usage is TRBV6-4 and J usage is TRBJ1-1; there is no DNA to check the TCRdb D call of TRBD1. The germline CDR1 and CDR2 sequences are MRHNA and SNTAGT. The CDR3 has 14 residues. This CDR3 reads CASSRTGGVTEAFF.